A selection of T cell receptor beta chains follows, all from one sample in a study of OX40 agonist ivuxolimab in advanced cancers. Sequencing used immunoSEQ multiplex PCR; TCRdb keeps in-frame clones, though not all of them. The sample consists of roughly 86,000 clones, 75% to 90% of them appearing once. The starting material was CD4+ or CD8+ T cells sorted from blood, obtained in a trial of the OX40 agonist ivuxolimab. The receptors here all came from an adult with an advanced solid tumor such as melanoma, head and neck, liver or kidney cancer. Both conserved end residues are part of each CDR3. The order of the fields is clone size, V gene, J gene, D gene, CDR3 protein, CDR3 DNA. A D gene is named only where the DNA matches it firmly. A row's size may be missing; if present it is once, few, many or a size class.

.	TRBV5-1	TRBJ1-2	TRBD1	CASSTGQGSDYGYTF	TGCGCCAGCAGCACAGGACAGGGGAGCGACTATGGCTACACCTTC
.	TRBV6-5	TRBJ1-5	.	CASSSDRYSNQPQHF	TGTGCCAGCAGCTCAGACCGTTATAGCAATCAGCCCCAGCATTTT
.	TRBV25-1	TRBJ1-2	.	CASSVKPGPLDGYTF	TGTGCCAGCAGTGTAAAACCGGGACCGTTAGATGGCTACACCTTC
.	TRBV29-1	TRBJ1-1	.	CSVEGREVTEAFF	TGCAGCGTTGAGGGCAGGGAAGTCACTGAAGCTTTCTTT
.	TRBV5-1	TRBJ1-1	.	CASSLAGDTEAFF	TGCGCCAGCAGCTTGGCGGGAGACACTGAAGCTTTCTTT
.	TRBV19	TRBJ2-6	.	CASSPNDRFSGANVLTF	TGTGCCAGTAGTCCAAACGACAGATTCTCTGGGGCCAACGTCCTGACTTTC
once	TRBV5-5	TRBJ2-1	.	CASSLSGSGAYNEQFF	TGTGCCAGCAGCTTGTCGGGATCGGGAGCCTACAATGAGCAGTTCTTC
once	TRBV5-8	TRBJ1-1	TRBD1	CASSHRGQGGFF	TGTGCCAGCAGCCATAGGGGACAGGGCGGTTTCTTT
.	TRBV27	TRBJ2-7	.	CASSFGQRYEQYF	TGTGCCAGCAGTTTCGGACAACGCTACGAGCAGTACTTC
few	TRBV10-3	TRBJ2-2	.	CAIRPDLNTGELFF	TGTGCCATCAGGCCCGATCTGAACACCGGGGAGCTGTTTTTT
.	TRBV28	TRBJ1-2	TRBD1	CASRTGPGSGYTF	TGTGCCAGCAGGACAGGGCCCGGGAGTGGCTACACCTTC
.	TRBV7-8	TRBJ2-7	.	CASSPRTGAFFEQYF	TGTGCCAGCAGCCCTCGCACCGGGGCTTTCTTCGAGCAGTACTTC
.	TRBV6-6	TRBJ1-1	.	CASSYSASKDTEAFF	TGTGCCAGCAGTTACTCCGCTTCTAAGGATACTGAAGCTTTCTTT
.	TRBV6-5	TRBJ1-1	.	CASSYSRGVNTEAFF	TGTGCCAGCAGTTACTCGAGGGGGGTGAACACTGAAGCTTTCTTT
.	TRBV7-9	TRBJ2-2	.	CASTQRGSDTGELFF	TGTGCCAGCACCCAAAGGGGGAGCGACACCGGGGAGCTGTTTTTT
.	TRBV5-1	TRBJ1-1	TRBD1	CASSLQGRGQAFF	TGCGCCAGCAGCTTACAGGGGAGGGGTCAAGCTTTCTTT
.	TRBV11-2	TRBJ1-1	.	CASSLYGNTEAFF	TGTGCCAGCAGCTTATATGGGAACACTGAAGCTTTCTTT
.	TRBV19	TRBJ2-7	TRBD2	CASSWASGRRTYEQYF	TGTGCCAGTAGTTGGGCTAGCGGGAGGCGTACCTACGAGCAGTACTTC
.	TRBV25-1	TRBJ2-5	.	CASSVAETQYF	TGTGCCAGCAGTGTAGCTGAGACCCAGTACTTC
.	TRBV6-6	TRBJ2-7	.	CASSYLADAPYEQYF	TGTGCCAGCAGTTACTTGGCAGATGCTCCCTACGAGCAGTACTTC
.	TRBV6-5	TRBJ1-2	.	CASSAQVGYYGYTF	TGTGCCAGCAGTGCCCAGGTCGGATACTATGGCTACACCTTC
few	TRBV10-1	TRBJ2-7	TRBD2	CASSSGLSGYEQYF	TGCGCCAGCAGTTCGGGACTAAGCGGCTACGAGCAGTACTTC
once	TRBV28	TRBJ1-2	.	CASSFHRRDGYTF	TGTGCCAGCAGTTTCCACAGGAGAGATGGCTACACCTTC
.	TRBV29-1	TRBJ2-1	TRBD2	CSVESGGLYNEQFF	TGCAGCGTTGAGTCGGGAGGTTTATACAATGAGCAGTTCTTC
.	TRBV4-1	TRBJ2-5	.	CASSQDVAGNLETQYF	TGCGCCAGCAGCCAAGACGTGGCAGGTAATTTGGAGACCCAGTACTTC
.	TRBV5-1	TRBJ2-1	TRBD2	CASRHLGTSMDNEQFF	TGCGCCAGCAGGCACCTCGGGACTAGCATGGACAATGAGCAGTTCTTC
few	TRBV18	TRBJ1-2	.	CASSPGTAPNYGYTF	TGTGCCAGCTCACCAGGGACCGCTCCTAACTATGGCTACACCTTC
.	TRBV6-5	TRBJ1-1	.	CASSYRLRDPEAFF	TGTGCCAGCAGTTACCGCCTGAGGGATCCTGAAGCTTTCTTT
.	TRBV2	TRBJ1-2	.	CASSEWTVSGYTF	TGTGCCAGCAGTGAATGGACAGTCAGTGGCTACACCTTC
.	TRBV19	TRBJ2-7	.	CASSTVEGDITHEQYF	TGTGCCAGTAGTACGGTCGAGGGGGACATAACCCACGAGCAGTACTTC
.	TRBV19	TRBJ1-5	.	CASSIVLSGLNNQPQHF	TGTGCCAGTAGTATCGTCTTGTCAGGGCTTAACAATCAGCCCCAGCATTTT
medium-sized	TRBV4-2	TRBJ1-4	.	CASSQGQNNEKLFF	TGTGCCAGCAGCCAAGGACAGAATAATGAAAAACTGTTTTTT
.	TRBV6-5	TRBJ2-7	.	CASSLGATSYEQYF	TGTGCCAGCAGTTTGGGGGCGACCTCCTACGAGCAGTACTTC
.	TRBV11-3	TRBJ2-4	.	CASSLEYADKFIENIQYF	TGTGCCAGCAGCTTAGAATACGCGGACAAATTTATAGAAAACATTCAGTACTTC
.	TRBV7-6	TRBJ2-7	.	CASSLGLSRDSSYEQYF	TGTGCCAGCAGCTTAGGACTTTCGCGGGACTCCTCATACGAGCAGTACTTC